This T cell receptor beta chain was found in a study of CD4 and CD8 cells across lung adenocarcinoma regions. This clonotype was counted a few times. TCRdb independently ran MiXCR on the PCR reads; one entry per CDR3 protein. Among 6,000 to 8,000 distinct CDR3 sequences listed, 55% to 60% were seen once. This CDR3 spans 15 amino acids. V shed 0 bases and J shed 2 bases, with 7 bases lying between them. Germline CDR1 reads MNHEY; CDR2 reads SVGAGI. Donors had localized lung adenocarcinoma, a non-small cell lung cancer. The sequence came from a female donor with lung adenocarcinoma. The CD4 and CD8 labels of this study may be unreliable. The specimen sequenced was CD4+ T cells from the center of a lung tumor. The chain carries TRBV6-5 and TRBJ2-2; D is unresolved. The CDR3 loop is CASSYSTTNTGELFF. CDR3 coding DNA: TGTGCCAGCAGTTACTCGACAACTAACACCGGGGAGCTGTTTTTT.